These 3 T cell receptor beta chains share one sample of origin, sequenced in a study of multiple sclerosis patients with progressive multifocal leukoencephalopathy. Time point noted: before natalizumab initiation. The repertoire was sequenced with immunoSEQ multiplex PCR; TCRdb's copy has only in-frame clones and lacks some. Of around 32,000 clones in the sample, roughly 92% were seen once. Sequencing was carried out using PBMCs. The source is a man aged 25-45 years with multiple sclerosis.

The V and J genes are TRBV10-1 and TRBJ1-2; D gene unclear. CDR1 is WNHNN, CDR2 SYGVQD, per germline (reference sequence). The germline V and J ends were trimmed by 0 bases and 8 bases, with 10 bases remaining between them. The CDR3 consists of 13 residues. The CDR3 region has the DNA TGCGCCAGCAGTGAGTCCAGAGATTGGGGCTACACCTTC. Protein: CASSESRDWGYTF.

This clone was found a few times. This sequence joins TRBV7-2 and TRBJ2-2; 8 bases fit TRBD2. The V gene's germline CDR1 is SGHTA and CDR2 FQGNSA. The ends lost 0 bases at V and 6 bases at J; junction bases unmatched: 12. The CDR3 spans 18 residues. This chain's CDR3 is CASSLAKPGLGGSGELFF. In nucleotides, the CDR3 is TGTGCCAGCAGCTTAGCCAAACCGGGACTAGGAGGGTCCGGGGAGCTGTTTTTT.

The V and J genes are TRBV5-1 and TRBJ2-7; 12 nucleotides agree with TRBD2. Trimming at V came to 6 bases and at J to 7 bases, leaving 11 bases not matched to a gene. Germline V gene sequence: CDR1 SGHRS, CDR2 YFSETQ. This CDR3 contains 15 residues. CDR3 in amino acids: CASTRLAGDSMEQYF. CDR3 DNA: TGCGCCAGCACCCGACTAGCGGGAGACAGTATGGAGCAGTACTTC.